A selection of T cell receptor beta chains follows, all from one sample in a study of vaccination and CD4 T cells after COVID-19. TCRdb analysed the PCR reads with MiXCR anew, one entry per CDR3 protein. The sample lists tens of thousands of distinct CDR3 sequences, approximately 51% occurring once. The material sequenced was CD4+ T cells from blood, taken before SARS-CoV-2 vaccination. The source is a human donor who had recovered from COVID-19. Both conserved end residues are part of each CDR3. D genes are given only for firm matches.

CDR3 protein: CSAGHGTSGRETRYF
J gene: TRBJ2-5
V gene: TRBV20-1
D gene: TRBD2

CDR3 protein: CASSLAYKGPQHF
J gene: TRBJ1-5
V gene: TRBV12-3/TRBV12-4
D gene: -

CDR3 protein: CAWSRGMNSPLHF
J gene: TRBJ1-6
V gene: TRBV30
D gene: -

CDR3 protein: CASSQTEGLLIEQYF
J gene: TRBJ2-7
V gene: TRBV4-1
D gene: -

CDR3 protein: CAISDPNQPQHF
J gene: TRBJ1-5
V gene: TRBV10-3
D gene: -

CDR3 protein: CAWSVSDFNSPLHF
J gene: TRBJ1-6
V gene: TRBV30
D gene: -

CDR3 protein: CASSSGAGGGGNEQFF
J gene: TRBJ2-1
V gene: TRBV5-1
D gene: TRBD2

CDR3 protein: CASTDSYEQYF
J gene: TRBJ2-7
V gene: TRBV6-2/TRBV6-3
D gene: -

CDR3 protein: CASSPPEGRLGYNEQFF
J gene: TRBJ2-1
V gene: TRBV7-9
D gene: -

CDR3 protein: CASSTRVAGQETQYF
J gene: TRBJ2-5
V gene: TRBV27
D gene: -

CDR3 protein: CVSRAQGYEQYF
J gene: TRBJ2-7
V gene: TRBV6-1
D gene: -

CDR3 protein: CASTKRIAGTSGETQYF
J gene: TRBJ2-5
V gene: TRBV11-2
D gene: TRBD2

CDR3 protein: CASNSLREGDTQYF
J gene: TRBJ2-3
V gene: TRBV7-9
D gene: -

CDR3 protein: CASRLGTAPTEAFF
J gene: TRBJ1-1
V gene: TRBV6-2/TRBV6-3
D gene: -

CDR3 protein: CASRVGGVMNTEAFF
J gene: TRBJ1-1
V gene: TRBV10-1
D gene: -

CDR3 protein: CSARPNTGELFF
J gene: TRBJ2-2
V gene: TRBV20-1
D gene: -

CDR3 protein: CASSQTGGGYTQYF
J gene: TRBJ2-3
V gene: TRBV28
D gene: TRBD1

CDR3 protein: CASSGQSYEQYF
J gene: TRBJ2-7
V gene: TRBV6-1
D gene: -

CDR3 protein: CASSQSNGLAETYEQYF
J gene: TRBJ2-7
V gene: TRBV23-1
D gene: TRBD2

CDR3 protein: CSARVASGSGAAGELFF
J gene: TRBJ2-2
V gene: TRBV20-1
D gene: TRBD2

CDR3 protein: CASSFRTPETQYF
J gene: TRBJ2-5
V gene: TRBV7-9
D gene: -

CDR3 protein: CAFGGGTDTQYF
J gene: TRBJ2-3
V gene: TRBV29-1
D gene: TRBD2

CDR3 protein: CATRDGQGVTDTQYF
J gene: TRBJ2-3
V gene: TRBV24-1
D gene: TRBD1

CDR3 protein: CASSGQGFTDTQYF
J gene: TRBJ2-3
V gene: TRBV6-2/TRBV6-3
D gene: TRBD1